What follows is one T cell receptor (beta chain) and its context. This entry comes from a study of blood T cell repertoires in COVID-19. Study-wide background: From T cells, B-cell-depleted T cells, or PBMCs came the material, which was cDNA or gDNA.

Two negative PCRs, clearance, or symptom resolution had been documented for recovered Cohort 3 donors. This CDR3 is built from 16 residues. Trimming took off 0 bases at V and 0 bases at J, with 11 bases between the two ends. In germline, CDR1 is LNHDA, CDR2 SQIVND (reference sequence). Sequencing used immunoSEQ multiplex PCR; TCRdb keeps in-frame clones, though not all of them. The table records roughly 300,000 clones, roughly 90% of them present only once. This chain uses TRBV19 with TRBJ1-2, with D possibly matching TRBD1 (6 bases). Sequenced: PBMCs or T cells enriched from blood (not recorded which). The TCR sequence derives from a woman in her thirties who had recovered from COVID-19. The CDR3 protein is CASSIEPGHPNYGYTF. CDR3 DNA: TGTGCCAGTAGTATAGAACCGGGACACCCTAACTATGGCTACACCTTC.